Listed here are 31 T cell receptor beta chains from one sample, sequenced in a study of shared clonotypes between healthy human individuals. Here immunoSEQ multiplex PCR was the method, and the copy in TCRdb shows in-frame clones only, minus some. This table holds 2.5 million or so clones, around nine tenths found once. The material sequenced was naive CD4+ T cells sorted from blood. This sample's subset: CD45RA+ positively selected. These receptors came from a man aged 18 to 35 in good health.

The sample holds a few counts of this clone. The V and J genes are TRBV29-1 and TRBJ1-1; 7 nucleotides align to TRBD1. Trimming cost V 2 bases and J 4 bases; bases outside gene matches: 4. The CDR3 totals 13 residues. CDR1 and CDR2 from the germline V gene are SQVTM and ANQGSEA. The CDR3 protein is CSVEQGGSTEAFF. DNA of the CDR3: TGCAGCGTTGAACAGGGGGGAAGCACTGAAGCTTTCTTT.

The CDR3 coding sequence is TGTGCCAGCAGCCCCGGGACTAGCCCGTTCTTC. Amino acids: CASSPGTSPFF. V is TRBV7-8 and J is TRBJ2-1; 9 nucleotides align to TRBD2. V lost 5 bases to trimming and J lost 15 bases; unmatched junction nucleotides: 5. The CDR3 is 11 residues long. Germline assignment: CDR1 SGHVS and CDR2 FQNEAQ.

This clone was seen a single time. V gene TRBV4-1 combines with J gene TRBJ2-3, with 11 bases lining up with TRBD2. The germline CDR1 and CDR2 sequences are MGHRA and YSYEKL. The V gene end was trimmed by 4 bases and the J gene end by 1 base; junction bases not matched to a gene: 4. The CDR3 contains 16 residues. The CDR3 reads CASSRETSGGTDTQYF. The CDR3 DNA sequence: TGCGCCAGCAGCCGAGAGACTAGCGGGGGCACAGATACGCAGTATTTT.

On this clone: Other DNA variants within this sample encode the same CDR3. The V call is TRBV5-1, the J call TRBJ2-5; 9 bases fit TRBD1. The J segment lost 5 bases and the V segment lost 4 bases, leaving 6 bases of the junction unmatched. The CDR3 consists of 14 residues. Germline V gene data show CDR1 as SGHRS and CDR2 as YFSETQ. The CDR3 DNA is TGCGCCAGCAGCCCGGGACAGGGAGGGGAGACCCAGTACTTC. Translating it yields CASSPGQGGETQYF. The full variable domain, in which reference TRBV5-1 and TRBJ2-5 provide the parts outside the CDR3, is KAGVTQTPRYLIKTRGQQVTLSCSPISGHRSVSWYQQTPGQGLQFLFEYFSETQRNKGNFPGRFSGRQFSNSRSEMNVSTLELGDSALYLCASSPGQGGETQYFGPGTRLLVL.

The chain has TRBV11-2 and TRBJ1-2, with D hard to call. The CDR3 covers 15 residues. Germline assignment: CDR1 SGHAT and CDR2 FQNNGV. Trimming took 5 bases from V and 1 from J, leaving 14 bases between them. CDR3 protein: CASSGMDRINYGYTF. The DNA of the CDR3 is TGTGCCAGCAGCGGAATGGACCGGATTAACTATGGCTACACCTTC.

The chain couples TRBV13 to TRBJ2-1; D tentatively reads TRBD1 or TRBD2 (5 bases each). The V end was cut by 5 bases, the J end by 10 bases, with 21 bases between. The CDR3 loop spans 15 amino acids. CDR1 PRHDT and CDR2 FYEKMQ come from the germline V gene (reference sequence). CDR3 DNA sequence: TGTGCCAGCAGCCCGTCTCCCGATCGAGGGGAGGAGCAGTTCTTC. Translating gives CASSPSPDRGEEQFF.

This clone was seen more than once but under ten times. The rearrangement links TRBV6-6 to TRBJ1-4, with a tentative D call TRBD1 (5 bases). This CDR3 has 14 residues. Germline V gene lookup returns CDR1 MNHNY and CDR2 SVGAGI (reference sequence). Deletions cut 7 bases from V and 4 bases from J, with 13 bases between. In DNA form, the CDR3 reads TGTGCCAGCACCGAGGACATGGGTAATGAAAAACTGTTTTTT. As protein: CASTEDMGNEKLFF.

As to this clone: One end of the junction fails to match germline, which may point to a read error. The V call is TRBV19, the J call TRBJ1-6, with a weak D call TRBD1 (6 bases). CDR1 is LNHDA and CDR2 is SQIVND in the germline V gene (reference sequence). This CDR3 has 19 amino acids. CDR3 region: CASKRGSAQLARDNSPLHF. The CDR3 DNA is TGTGCCAGTAAAAGGGGGAGCGCACAACTGGCCCGGGACAATTCGCCCCTCCACTTT.

The chain has TRBV4-1 and TRBJ2-5; D remains ambiguous. Between the trimmed V and J ends, which lost 5 bases and 2 bases, there was a span of 15 bases. CDR3 length: 15 amino acids. The germline gives CDR1 MGHRA, CDR2 YSYEKL. CDR3 bases: TGCGCCAGCAGCATCGTGGCGCAGGCACAAGAGACCCAGTACTTC. Translation gives CASSIVAQAQETQYF.

The chain has TRBV6-5 and TRBJ2-5, with TRBD2 matching 7 bases. J gave up 3 bases and V 5 bases, and 9 bases lay outside the gene matches. The CDR3 has 15 amino acids. Germline CDR1 MNHEY, CDR2 SVGAGI. CDR3 nucleotide sequence: TGTGCCAGCAGTGCGACGGGACTAACGGAAGAGACCCAGTACTTC. Its translation is CASSATGLTEETQYF.

The sample holds one count of this clone. This chain uses TRBV5-1 with TRBJ2-7; no clear D gene. This CDR3 region has 14 residues. Germline V lookup: CDR1 SGHRS, CDR2 YFSETQ. Trimming cost V 4 bases and J 2 bases, with 13 bases left between them. The CDR3 sequence is CASSPTSQTYEQYF. The CDR3 DNA reads TGCGCCAGCAGCCCAACGTCACAGACCTACGAGCAGTACTTC.

This sequence joins TRBV4-1 and TRBJ1-5; D remains ambiguous. Germline V lookup: CDR1 MGHRA, CDR2 YSYEKL. The CDR3 is 17 amino acids. The ends were cut back, 0 bases at V and 0 bases at J, with 12 bases in the middle. CDR3 region: CASSQDRTEYSNQPQHF. As DNA, the CDR3 is TGCGCCAGCAGCCAAGATCGTACAGAATATAGCAATCAGCCCCAGCATTTT.

The chain has TRBV6-5 and TRBJ1-5, with TRBD1 identical over 10 bases. Germline CDR1 and CDR2: MNHEY and SVGAGI. CDR3 length: 15 residues. V lost 8 bases and J lost 4; bases outside the gene matches: 8. The DNA of the CDR3 is TGTGCCAGCGGAAGACCGGGACAGGGGAATCAGCCCCAGCATTTT. It yields the protein CASGRPGQGNQPQHF.

The rearrangement joins TRBV7-9 to TRBJ2-5; D gene unclear. The V and J ends lost 3 bases and 5 bases respectively, with 19 bases between them. The CDR3 length is 16 residues. Per the germline V gene, CDR1 is SEHNR and CDR2 is FQNEAQ (reference sequence). CDR3 DNA sequence: TGTGCCAGCAGCTTTAGTATCGGTCGTGGCGTGGAGACCCAGTACTTC. Translating gives CASSFSIGRGVETQYF.

The chain combines TRBV6-5 with TRBJ2-2; D gene ambiguous. The V end was cut by 6 bases, the J end by 7 bases, with 6 bases between. CDR1 and CDR2 (germline): MNHEY, SVGAGI. There are 11 residues in the CDR3. The DNA for the CDR3 is TGTGCCAGCAGGGCCTACGGGGAGCTGTTTTTT. Translating it yields CASRAYGELFF.

The CDR3 reads CASSSPGSDYGYTF. DNA for the CDR3: TGTGCCAGCAGTTCACCAGGGAGCGACTATGGCTACACCTTC. This chain joins TRBV28 and TRBJ1-2; D is perhaps TRBD1 (5 bases). CDR3 length: 14 residues. The V and J ends lost 4 bases and 3 bases respectively, with 12 bases between them. From germline, CDR1 is MDHEN and CDR2 SYDVKM.

The rearrangement links TRBV6-5 to TRBJ2-2; 7 bases line up with TRBD2. Germline loops: CDR1 MNHEY, CDR2 SVGAGI. The CDR3 loop spans 15 amino acids. Trimming removed 7 bases from V and 0 bases from J; junction bases left unmatched: 5. CDR3 residues: CASTLGGANTGELFF. CDR3 sequence (DNA): TGTGCCAGCACCCTGGGAGGGGCGAACACCGGGGAGCTGTTTTTT.

In the case of this clone: The same CDR3 also results from other DNA sequences found in this sample. The CDR3 DNA follows: TGTGCCAGCAGCCCGACTAGCGGTTCCTACAATGAGCAGTTCTTC. Translation gives CASSPTSGSYNEQFF. The chain recombines TRBV7-2 with TRBJ2-1; 9 nucleotides align to TRBD2. The V gene's germline CDR1 is SGHTA and CDR2 FQGNSA. The CDR3 is 15 residues long. Unmatched junction bases numbered 3, after V lost 5 bases and J lost 1 base.

A remark on this clone: The same CDR3 is also encoded by other DNA sequences in this sample. The rearrangement links TRBV11-3 to TRBJ2-7; D not certain. Germline CDR1 reads SGHNT; CDR2 reads YENEEA. V lost 0 bases and J lost 3, with 6 bases in between. The CDR3 sequence is 13 residues long. Written as DNA, the CDR3 is TGTGCCAGCAGCTTAGAGTGGGGCTACGAGCAGTACTTC. Residues: CASSLEWGYEQYF.

As to this clone: The sample carries other DNA sequences with the same CDR3. The chain links TRBV4-3 to TRBJ2-2, with a tentative D call TRBD1 (6 bases). The CDR3 runs 14 residues. Trimming took off 1 base at V and 6 bases at J, with 9 bases between the two ends. Germline V gene sequence: CDR1 LGHNA, CDR2 YSLEER. CDR3 loop: CASSQVTGPGELFF. For the CDR3, the DNA is TGCGCCAGCAGCCAAGTTACAGGGCCCGGGGAGCTGTTTTTT.

This clone was found once. The chain joins TRBV30 to TRBJ1-1, with a weak D call TRBD1 (5 bases). Germline loops: CDR1 GTSNPN, CDR2 SVGIG (reference sequence). V was cut by 2 bases and J by 5 bases, with 15 bases left in between. This CDR3 spans 14 amino acids. CDR3 residues: CAWSYGGGPTEAFF. For the CDR3, the DNA is TGTGCCTGGAGTTACGGGGGGGGTCCGACTGAAGCTTTCTTT.

This rearrangement joins TRBV11-2 to TRBJ2-7; D is perhaps TRBD1 (6 bases). The length of the CDR3 is 16 residues. Looked up from germline, CDR1 is SGHAT and CDR2 is FQNNGV. V was trimmed by 5 bases and J by 2 bases, leaving 19 bases between them. In DNA form, the CDR3 reads TGTGCCAGCAGCCCCCTGGGGGCTGGAGGAACCTACGAGCAGTACTTC. It specifies CASSPLGAGGTYEQYF. The full variable domain, completed using reference TRBV11-2 and TRBJ2-7, is EAGVAQSPRYKIIEKRQSVAFWCNPISGHATLYWYQQILGQGPKLLIQFQNNGVVDDSQLPKDRFSAERLKGVDSTLKIQPAKLEDSAVYLCASSPLGAGGTYEQYFGPGTRLTVT.

The V call is TRBV11-2, the J call TRBJ2-3, with 9 positions matching TRBD2. There are 17 residues in the CDR3. V trimming: 1 base; J trimming: 2 bases; junction bases outside the gene matches: 7. Germline CDR1 SGHAT, CDR2 FQNNGV. In DNA form, the CDR3 reads TGTGCCAGCAGCTTAGGGGGTGCGGGGGGGCTCACAGATACGCAGTATTTT. Its protein product is CASSLGGAGGLTDTQYF.

The rearrangement uses TRBV19 and TRBJ1-3; D is unclear. V was pared by 4 bases and J by 0 bases, with 19 bases between. Germline V gene sequence: CDR1 LNHDA, CDR2 SQIVND (reference sequence). The CDR3 extends over 18 amino acids. CDR3 DNA sequence: TGTGCCAGTAGTACAATCGCCGGCGGCGGGAGCTCTGGAAACACCATATATTTT. Amino acids: CASSTIAGGGSSGNTIYF.

The rearrangement joins TRBV19 to TRBJ1-5, with 9 bases that match TRBD1. Germline-derived CDR1 and CDR2 are LNHDA and SQIVND (reference sequence). J lost 6 bases, V lost 3 bases, and 9 bases had no gene match. This CDR3 has 16 residues. The CDR3 region has the DNA TGTGCCAGTAGTATCTGGGGACAGGGAGGAGCTCAGCCCCAGCATTTT. This translates into CASSIWGQGGAQPQHF.

The chain links TRBV6-6 to TRBJ2-1; perhaps TRBD2 as D (6 bases). Germline loops: CDR1 MNHNY, CDR2 SVGAGI (reference sequence). This CDR3 spans 16 amino acids. V lost 8 bases to trimming and J lost 2 bases, with 19 bases between them. The CDR3 region is CASGDRVAVAYNEQFF. CDR3 DNA: TGTGCCAGCGGGGATCGGGTAGCGGTGGCCTACAATGAGCAGTTCTTC.

CDR3 DNA: TGTGCTAGTGATCAGAATAGCAATCAGCCCCAGCATTTT. Its translation: CASDQNSNQPQHF. This chain connects TRBV12-5 to TRBJ1-5, with unresolved D. Trimming left V 7 bases short and J 0 bases short, with 7 bases between. The CDR3 is 13 amino acids. The V gene's germline CDR1 is LGHNT and CDR2 FRNRAP.

The rearrangement uses TRBV6-5 and TRBJ1-2, with D possibly being TRBD1 (6 bases). Trimming shortened V by 0 bases and J by 4 bases, and 9 bases separated the two germline ends. Germline V gives CDR1 MNHEY, CDR2 SVGAGI. The CDR3 has 14 residues. The CDR3: CASSYSRTAYGYTF. CDR3 coding DNA: TGTGCCAGCAGTTACTCGAGGACAGCCTATGGCTACACCTTC.

V is TRBV7-6 and J is TRBJ2-7; D not certain. The CDR3 covers 13 residues. The ends were cut back, 0 bases at V and 2 bases at J, with 5 bases in the middle. The germline gives CDR1 SGHVS, CDR2 FNYEAQ. The CDR3 spells CASSLASTYEQYF. DNA of the CDR3: TGTGCCAGCAGCTTAGCGAGTACCTACGAGCAGTACTTC.

The chain recombines TRBV19 with TRBJ1-4, with a weak D call TRBD1 (5 bases). The CDR3 covers 14 residues. The germline gives CDR1 LNHDA, CDR2 SQIVND (reference sequence). V gave up 6 bases and J gave up 4 bases, with 12 bases separating them. This CDR3 reads CASRGRGDNEKLFF. DNA of the CDR3: TGTGCCAGTAGGGGTCGGGGGGATAATGAAAAACTGTTTTTT.

V and J are TRBV5-1 and TRBJ2-5; 8 bases are shared with TRBD2. Germline V gene sequence: CDR1 SGHRS, CDR2 YFSETQ. Losses at the gene ends were 4 bases for V and 1 base for J; bases not matched to a gene: 12. The CDR3 contains 17 residues. CDR3 sequence: CASSLLGLAGSQETQYF. The CDR3 nucleotides read TGCGCCAGCAGCCTCCTGGGGTTAGCGGGGAGCCAAGAGACCCAGTACTTC. The full variable domain, completed using reference TRBV5-1 and TRBJ2-5, is KAGVTQTPRYLIKTRGQQVTLSCSPISGHRSVSWYQQTPGQGLQFLFEYFSETQRNKGNFPGRFSGRQFSNSRSEMNVSTLELGDSALYLCASSLLGLAGSQETQYFGPGTRLLVL.